This T cell receptor beta chain is drawn from a study of CD8+ T cells in alopecia areata. Study findings and constraints: Patients shared TCRs less clearly than mice did, possibly owing to HLA. Clonality exceeded that of normal scalp in lesional scalp, most notably in alopecia totalis/universalis. Scalp sequencing captures resident alphabeta T cells of normal skin too.

Points on this clone: Its antigen is unknown.

Isolated RNA was reverse transcribed into cDNA used as the sequencing template. The protocol was immunoSEQ multiplex PCR, while the TCRdb copy is restricted to in-frame clones and leaves out a portion. The sample has a few hundred thousand clones; 45% to 70% are singletons. V was cut by 4 bases and J by 8 bases, with 21 bases left in between. Germline CDR1 LGHNA, CDR2 YNFKEQ. The CDR3 covers 15 residues. The receptor's source is a human donor in good health. This chain connects TRBV4-2 to TRBJ2-7; tentatively, D is TRBD2 (6 bases). Sample: CD8+ T cells sorted from blood. CDR3 residues: CASSPSSDSGDKQYF. In DNA, the CDR3 is TGTGCCAGCAGCCCATCAAGCGATTCGGGAGACAAGCAGTACTTC.